The subject of this entry is one TCR beta chain. Antigen unknown. Quantitative 5'-RACE with molecular barcodes generated TCR beta libraries. Via MiXCR, TCRdb re-called the 5' RACE reads, giving one row per CDR3 protein. The table lists around 540,000 distinct CDR3 sequences, about 12% of them singletons. These data originate in a study of CD8 T cells in ankylosing spondylitis. Germline lookup yields CDR1 GTSNPN and CDR2 SVGIG (reference sequence). The V end was cut by 5 bases, the J end by 6 bases, with 10 bases between. This CDR3 contains 11 residues. Findings and caveats of the study: Reportedly, significant enrichment of disease-linked clones occurred in matched ankylosing spondylitis synovial fluid. What seemed typical of ankylosing spondylitis blood was a TCR beta motif built from several highly homologous variants.

The gene calls are TRBV30 and TRBJ1-1; TRBD1 might be the D (6 bases). The sequence derives from a male donor with ankylosing spondylitis. Source material: blood, either unsorted or a sorted T cell fraction (not recorded which). In nucleotides, the CDR3 is TGTGCCTGGGACAGGTCGGCTGAAGCTTTCTTT. Encoded protein: CAWDRSAEAFF.